The sequence of this T cell receptor beta chain was determined in a study of radiotherapy plus CTLA-4 blockade in lung cancer. Whole-study context: Around 19% of enrolled patients responded objectively, and over 30% had disease control.

Per the germline V gene, CDR1 is SNHLY and CDR2 is FYNNEI. Trimming removed 6 bases from V and 4 bases from J, with 18 bases in between. CDR3 length: 15 residues. TCRdb's copy holds only in-frame clones and misses some; the assay was immunoSEQ multiplex PCR. The data show tens of thousands of clones, 83% seen once. With regard to this clone: Its antigen is currently unknown.

The study's findings and limits: Expansion in blood of tumor-derived TCR clones was seen after radiotherapy plus ipilimumab.

The TCR comes from a human donor with non-small cell lung cancer who had stable disease on radiotherapy plus ipilimumab. The sample here was peripheral blood, taken from a patient treated with radiotherapy plus ipilimumab. The chain joins TRBV2 to TRBJ1-2; the D is unclear. The CDR3 DNA sequence: TGTGCCAGCAGCCCTACATTTGACGGCCTCTATGGCTACACCTTC. Amino acid sequence: CASSPTFDGLYGYTF.